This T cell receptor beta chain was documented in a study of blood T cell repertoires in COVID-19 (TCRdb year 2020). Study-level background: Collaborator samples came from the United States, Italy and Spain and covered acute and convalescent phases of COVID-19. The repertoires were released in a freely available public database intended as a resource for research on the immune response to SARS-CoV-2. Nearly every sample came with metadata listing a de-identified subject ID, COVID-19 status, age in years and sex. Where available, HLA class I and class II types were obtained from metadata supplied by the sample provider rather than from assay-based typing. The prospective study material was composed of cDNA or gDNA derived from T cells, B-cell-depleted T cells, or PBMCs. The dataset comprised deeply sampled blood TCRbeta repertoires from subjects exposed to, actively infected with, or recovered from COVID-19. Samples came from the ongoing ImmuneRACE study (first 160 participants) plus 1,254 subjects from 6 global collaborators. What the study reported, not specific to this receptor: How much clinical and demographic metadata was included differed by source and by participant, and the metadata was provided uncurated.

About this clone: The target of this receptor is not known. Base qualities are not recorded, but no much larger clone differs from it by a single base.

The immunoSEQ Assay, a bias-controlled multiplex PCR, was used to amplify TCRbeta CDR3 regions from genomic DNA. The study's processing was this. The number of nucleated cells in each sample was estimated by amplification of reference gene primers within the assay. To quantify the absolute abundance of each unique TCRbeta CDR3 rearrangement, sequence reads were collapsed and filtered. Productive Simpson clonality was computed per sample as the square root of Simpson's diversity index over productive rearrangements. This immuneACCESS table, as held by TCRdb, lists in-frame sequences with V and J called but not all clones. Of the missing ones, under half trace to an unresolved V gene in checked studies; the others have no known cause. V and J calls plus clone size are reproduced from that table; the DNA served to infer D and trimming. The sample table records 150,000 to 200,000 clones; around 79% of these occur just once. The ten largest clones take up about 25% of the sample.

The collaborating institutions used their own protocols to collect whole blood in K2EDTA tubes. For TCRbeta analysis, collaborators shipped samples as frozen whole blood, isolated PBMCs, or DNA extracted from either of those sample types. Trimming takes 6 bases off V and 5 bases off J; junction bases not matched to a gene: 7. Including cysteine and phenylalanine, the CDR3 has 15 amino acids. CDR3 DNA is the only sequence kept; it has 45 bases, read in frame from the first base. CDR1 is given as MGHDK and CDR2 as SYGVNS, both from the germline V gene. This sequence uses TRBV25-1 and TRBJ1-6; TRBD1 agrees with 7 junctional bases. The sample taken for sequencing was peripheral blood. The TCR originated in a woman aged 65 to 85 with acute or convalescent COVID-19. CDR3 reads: CASSQTGSHNSPLHF. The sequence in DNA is TGTGCCAGCAGCCAGACAGGGTCCCATAATTCACCCCTCCACTTT.